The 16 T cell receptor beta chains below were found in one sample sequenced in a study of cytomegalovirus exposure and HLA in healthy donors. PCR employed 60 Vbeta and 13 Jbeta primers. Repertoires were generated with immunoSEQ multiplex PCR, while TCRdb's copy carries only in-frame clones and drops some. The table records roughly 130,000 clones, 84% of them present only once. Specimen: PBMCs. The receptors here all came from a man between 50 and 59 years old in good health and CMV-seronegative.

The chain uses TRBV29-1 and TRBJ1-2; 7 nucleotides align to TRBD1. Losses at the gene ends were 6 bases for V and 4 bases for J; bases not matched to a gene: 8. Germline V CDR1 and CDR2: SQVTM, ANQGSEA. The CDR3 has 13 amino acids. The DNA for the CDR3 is TGCAGCGTGGAAAGGGGGCAGCGCTATGGCTACACCTTC. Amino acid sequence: CSVERGQRYGYTF.

CDR3 loop: CASSYSRGGETQYF. CDR3 in DNA: TGTGCCAGCAGTTACTCGAGGGGAGGGGAGACCCAGTACTTC. The gene calls are TRBV6-5 and TRBJ2-5; TRBD2 aligns across 7 bases. The ends lost 0 bases at V and 5 bases at J; junction bases unmatched: 3. CDR1 is MNHEY, CDR2 SVGAGI, per germline. The length of the CDR3 is 14 residues.

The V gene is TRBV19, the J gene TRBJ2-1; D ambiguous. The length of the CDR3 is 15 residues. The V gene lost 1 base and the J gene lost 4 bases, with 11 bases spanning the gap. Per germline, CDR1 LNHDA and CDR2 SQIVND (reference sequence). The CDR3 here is CASSIVASEYNEQFF. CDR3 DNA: TGTGCCAGTAGTATAGTGGCTAGTGAATACAATGAGCAGTTCTTC.

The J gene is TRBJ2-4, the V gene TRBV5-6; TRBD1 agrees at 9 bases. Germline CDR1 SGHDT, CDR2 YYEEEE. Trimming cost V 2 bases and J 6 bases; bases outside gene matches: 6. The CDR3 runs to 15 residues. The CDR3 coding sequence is TGTGCCAGCAGCTTAAGGGGACAGGGCGCAAACATTCAGTACTTC. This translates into CASSLRGQGANIQYF.

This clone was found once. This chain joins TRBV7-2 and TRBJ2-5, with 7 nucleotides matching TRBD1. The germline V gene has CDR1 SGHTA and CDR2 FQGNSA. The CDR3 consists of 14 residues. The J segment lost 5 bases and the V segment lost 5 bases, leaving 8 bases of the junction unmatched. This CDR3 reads CASSNRDRGETQYF. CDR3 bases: TGTGCCAGCAGCAACCGGGACAGAGGGGAGACCCAGTACTTC.

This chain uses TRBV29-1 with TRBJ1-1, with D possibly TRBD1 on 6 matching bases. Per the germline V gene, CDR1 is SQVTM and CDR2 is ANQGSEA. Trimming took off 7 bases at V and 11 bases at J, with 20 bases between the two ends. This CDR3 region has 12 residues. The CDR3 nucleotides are TGCAGCGGGCTCACAGGGATTATGGTGGCTTTCTTT. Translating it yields CSGLTGIMVAFF.

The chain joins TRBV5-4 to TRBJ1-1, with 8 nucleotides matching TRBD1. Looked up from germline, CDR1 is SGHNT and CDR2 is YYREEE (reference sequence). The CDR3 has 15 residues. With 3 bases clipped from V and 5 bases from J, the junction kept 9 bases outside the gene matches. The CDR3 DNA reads TGTGCCAGCAGCTCGTATACAGGGGGAAATACTGAAGCTTTCTTT. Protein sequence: CASSSYTGGNTEAFF.

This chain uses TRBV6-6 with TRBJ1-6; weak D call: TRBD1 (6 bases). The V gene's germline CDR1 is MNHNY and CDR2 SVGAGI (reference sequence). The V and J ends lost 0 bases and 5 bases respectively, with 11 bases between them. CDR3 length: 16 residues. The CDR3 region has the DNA TGTGCCAGCAGTTACTCGCCGGCAGGGGATAATTCACCCCTCCACTTT. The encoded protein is CASSYSPAGDNSPLHF.

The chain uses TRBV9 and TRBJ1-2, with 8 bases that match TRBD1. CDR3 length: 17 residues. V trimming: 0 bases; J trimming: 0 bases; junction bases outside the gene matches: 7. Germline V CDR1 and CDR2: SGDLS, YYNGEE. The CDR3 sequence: CASSVEQGATANYGYTF. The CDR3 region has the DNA TGTGCCAGCAGCGTAGAGCAGGGGGCGACAGCTAACTATGGCTACACCTTC.

Here the CDR3 reads CASNRGKNTEAFF. The CDR3 DNA follows: TGTGCCAGTAACCGGGGAAAGAACACTGAAGCTTTCTTT. This chain joins TRBV19 and TRBJ1-1; the D is unclear. Germline V gives CDR1 LNHDA, CDR2 SQIVND (reference sequence). Trimming removed 7 bases from V and 1 base from J, with 10 bases in between. There are 13 residues in the CDR3.

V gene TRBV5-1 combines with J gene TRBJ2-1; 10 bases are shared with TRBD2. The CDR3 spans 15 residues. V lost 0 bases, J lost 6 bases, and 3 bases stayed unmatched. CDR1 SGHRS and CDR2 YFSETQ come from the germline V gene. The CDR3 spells CASSLGLAGVNEQFF. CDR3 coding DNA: TGCGCCAGCAGCTTGGGGCTAGCGGGGGTCAATGAGCAGTTCTTC.

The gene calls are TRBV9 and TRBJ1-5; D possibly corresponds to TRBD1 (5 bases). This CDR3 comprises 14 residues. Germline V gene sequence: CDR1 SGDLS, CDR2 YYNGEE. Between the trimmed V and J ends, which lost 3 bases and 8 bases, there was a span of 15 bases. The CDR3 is CASSARTGPEPQHF. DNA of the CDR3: TGTGCCAGCAGCGCTAGAACAGGCCCCGAGCCCCAGCATTTT.

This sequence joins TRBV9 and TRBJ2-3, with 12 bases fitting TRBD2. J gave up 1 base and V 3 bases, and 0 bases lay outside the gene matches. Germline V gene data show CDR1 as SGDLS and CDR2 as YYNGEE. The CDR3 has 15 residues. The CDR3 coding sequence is TGTGCCAGCAGCGCTAGCGGGGGGGGCACAGATACGCAGTATTTT. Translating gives CASSASGGGTDTQYF.

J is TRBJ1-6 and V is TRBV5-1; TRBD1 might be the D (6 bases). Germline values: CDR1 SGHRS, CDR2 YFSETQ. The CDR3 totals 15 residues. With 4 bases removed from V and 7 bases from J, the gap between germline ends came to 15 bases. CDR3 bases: TGCGCCAGCAGCCGGCTGGGGGCGCAGAATTCACCCCTCCACTTT. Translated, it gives CASSRLGAQNSPLHF.

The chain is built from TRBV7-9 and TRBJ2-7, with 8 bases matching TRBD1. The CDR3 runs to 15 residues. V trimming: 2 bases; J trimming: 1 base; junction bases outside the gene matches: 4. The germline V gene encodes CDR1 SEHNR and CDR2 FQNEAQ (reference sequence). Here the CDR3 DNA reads TGTGCCAGCAGCTTACAGGGGGCCCTGTCCTACGAGCAGTACTTC. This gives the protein CASSLQGALSYEQYF.

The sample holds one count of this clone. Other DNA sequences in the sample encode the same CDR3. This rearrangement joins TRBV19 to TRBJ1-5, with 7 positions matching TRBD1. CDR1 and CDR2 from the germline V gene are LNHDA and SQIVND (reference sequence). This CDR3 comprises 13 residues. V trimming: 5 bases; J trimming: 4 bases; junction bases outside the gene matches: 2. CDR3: CASSQDRNQPQHF. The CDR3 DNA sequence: TGTGCCAGTAGTCAGGACAGGAATCAGCCCCAGCATTTT.